This T cell receptor beta chain is drawn from a study of blood T cell repertoires in COVID-19. Assay used: immunoSEQ multiplex PCR; TCRdb lists only in-frame clones, some missing. This table holds roughly 280,000 clones, roughly 86% found once. Sequencing was done on a sample of peripheral blood. The sequence was obtained from a man in his forties with active or convalescent COVID-19.

The DNA for the CDR3 is TGCGCCAGCAGCGCCGGAAATAGCGGGCCGGGTGGGCAGTTCTTC. It encodes CASSAGNSGPGGQFF. This chain uses TRBV5-1 with TRBJ2-1, with 7 bases matching TRBD2. CDR1 is SGHRS and CDR2 is YFSETQ in the germline V gene. There are 15 residues in the CDR3. V shed 4 bases and J 12 bases; nucleotides not matched to a gene: 16. Full variable domain (remainder filled in from reference TRBV5-1 and TRBJ2-1): KAGVTQTPRYLIKTRGQQVTLSCSPISGHRSVSWYQQTPGQGLQFLFEYFSETQRNKGNFPGRFSGRQFSNSRSEMNVSTLELGDSALYLCASSAGNSGPGGQFFGPGTRLTVL.